Here is one T cell receptor beta chain with its context. The data belong to a study of blood T cell repertoires in COVID-19. Overall study context: Acute and convalescent COVID-19 specimens originated in the United States, Italy and Spain. T cells, B-cell-depleted T cells, or PBMCs supplied cDNA or gDNA.

Clones were sequenced by immunoSEQ multiplex PCR, and TCRdb holds only the in-frame ones, with some missing. The data hold 120,000 or so clones, with 70% to 90% observed a single time. From germline, CDR1 is SGHTA and CDR2 FQGNSA. The V gene lost 5 bases and the J gene lost 4 bases, with 12 bases spanning the gap. This CDR3 is built from 14 residues. This receptor was identified in a man between 50 and 59 years old with acute or convalescent COVID-19. The chain has TRBV7-2 and TRBJ1-5; unclear D gene. Sequenced: peripheral blood. As DNA, the CDR3 is TGTGCCAGCAGCCGGCAGGATGGGAATCAGCCCCAGCATTTT. This translates into CASSRQDGNQPQHF.